One and the same sample provided the 30 T cell receptor beta chains below, sequenced in a study of technical replicates of blood from a few donors. Produced via immunoSEQ multiplex PCR; TCRdb's table is partial and in-frame only. Among tens of thousands of clones, around 95% were seen once, and the ten largest hold 0.2% to 0.25%. Sequencing input: T cells isolated from PBMCs. The receptors derive from a human donor in good health.

The chain recombines TRBV11-1 with TRBJ1-1; D remains unclear. The CDR3 is 14 amino acids. Between the trimmed V and J ends, which lost 4 bases and 1 base, there was a span of 10 bases. The germline CDR1 and CDR2 sequences are SGHAT and FQDESV (reference sequence). The CDR3 nucleotides are TGTGCCAGCAGCTCCCTCGACTGGAACACTGAAGCTTTCTTT. Translation: CASSSLDWNTEAFF.

The chain combines TRBV28 with TRBJ2-3; TRBD2 agrees at 8 bases. Germline-derived CDR1 and CDR2 are MDHEN and SYDVKM. V shed 5 bases and J 1 base; nucleotides not matched to a gene: 5. The CDR3 consists of 15 residues. The CDR3 bases are TGTGCCAGCAGTGCGGGGGGCTTGGGCACAGATACGCAGTATTTT. Encoded protein: CASSAGGLGTDTQYF.

The genes are TRBV4-2 and TRBJ2-1, with 8 bases lining up with TRBD2. The CDR3 consists of 13 residues. Per germline, CDR1 LGHNA and CDR2 YNFKEQ. The trim removed 4 bases at V and 7 bases at J, leaving 3 bases unmatched. The CDR3 sequence: CASSPGGPNEQFF. CDR3 sequence (DNA): TGTGCCAGCAGCCCGGGGGGGCCTAATGAGCAGTTCTTC.

The genes are TRBV27 and TRBJ1-2, with 7 nucleotides matching TRBD1. V was clipped by 4 bases and J by 8 bases; unmatched bases: 10. The CDR3 sequence is 14 residues long. Germline values: CDR1 MNHEY, CDR2 SMNVEV (reference sequence). CDR3 in amino acids: CASSSRQGVEGYTF. The CDR3 region has the DNA TGTGCCAGCAGTTCGCGGCAGGGGGTGGAAGGCTACACCTTC.

In its sample, this clone was seen once. The chain employs TRBV13 and TRBJ1-2; TRBD1 is a possible D gene (6 bases). V dropped 8 bases and J dropped 8 bases, with 21 bases sitting between them. The length of the CDR3 is 14 residues. Germline CDR1 PRHDT, CDR2 FYEKMQ (reference sequence). CDR3 amino acids: CASPRRGGLEGYTF. The CDR3 DNA sequence: TGTGCCAGCCCTCGTCGCGGGGGGCTTGAGGGCTACACCTTC.

The J gene is TRBJ2-7, the V gene TRBV6-4; no clear D gene. Trimming took 6 bases from V and 1 from J, leaving 13 bases between them. This CDR3 is built from 14 residues. Per germline, CDR1 MRHNA and CDR2 SNTAGT. The CDR3 DNA sequence: TGTGCCAGCAGCGCGCGGCTCTGGTCCTACGAGCAGTACTTC. This encodes CASSARLWSYEQYF.

The chain employs TRBV28 and TRBJ2-2, with D possibly being TRBD2 (6 bases). From germline, CDR1 is MDHEN and CDR2 SYDVKM. The ends were cut back, 7 bases at V and 5 bases at J, with 26 bases in the middle. The CDR3 extends over 18 amino acids. Written as DNA, the CDR3 is TGTGCCAGCACCCACCCCAGCGGGCGGGATGGATGGACCGGGGAGCTGTTTTTT. Amino acid sequence: CASTHPSGRDGWTGELFF.

This chain joins TRBV19 and TRBJ2-4; D is perhaps TRBD1 (6 bases). Trimming shortened V by 5 bases and J by 1 base, and 9 bases separated the two germline ends. Germline CDR1 is LNHDA and CDR2 is SQIVND (reference sequence). This CDR3 has 14 residues. CDR3 sequence (DNA): TGTGCCAGTAGTTTACAGGGTGCCAAAAACATTCAGTACTTC. Amino acid sequence: CASSLQGAKNIQYF.

J is TRBJ2-2 and V is TRBV4-2, with a tentative D call TRBD2 (6 bases). The germline gives CDR1 LGHNA, CDR2 YNFKEQ. Trimming removed 7 bases from V and 5 bases from J, with 20 bases in between. The CDR3 runs to 16 residues. CDR3 DNA: TGTGCCAGCATGCCGGCTAGCTGGGAGGAGACCGGGGAGCTGTTTTTT. Residues: CASMPASWEETGELFF.

The gene calls are TRBV5-6 and TRBJ1-1; 9 positions match TRBD1. The CDR3 contains 16 residues. Trimming removed 5 bases from V and 10 bases from J; junction bases left unmatched: 18. Germline V gene sequence: CDR1 SGHDT, CDR2 YYEEEE. The CDR3, as DNA: TGTGCCAGCAGGATCGGGGGACAGGGACGGGCGAAAGGAGCTTTCTTT. This translates into CASRIGGQGRAKGAFF.

This clone was detected a few times. CDR3 DNA: TGCAGCGTGGGGAGGGCCACTGAAGCTTTCTTT. This codes for CSVGRATEAFF. The J gene is TRBJ1-1, the V gene TRBV29-1; no reliable D call. CDR3 length: 11 amino acids. Between the trimmed V and J ends, which lost 6 bases and 4 bases, there was a span of 9 bases. Germline V gives CDR1 SQVTM, CDR2 ANQGSEA.

V is TRBV6-4 and J is TRBJ2-1, with 9 positions matching TRBD2. Trimming at V came to 8 bases and at J to 8 bases, leaving 7 bases not matched to a gene. CDR1 is MRHNA and CDR2 is SNTAGT in the germline V gene. The CDR3 runs 13 residues. In nucleotides, the CDR3 is TGTGCCAGCGCGGGGGGGCCGTACGATGAGCAGTTCTTC. Translating it yields CASAGGPYDEQFF.

This chain connects TRBV5-1 to TRBJ2-1; 7 positions agree with TRBD1. V was pared by 4 bases and J by 5 bases, with 9 bases of the junction left unmatched. CDR1 is SGHRS and CDR2 is YFSETQ in the germline V gene. The CDR3 runs 15 residues. As DNA, the CDR3 is TGCGCCAGCAGCATCCACAGGGGCGCCGACAATGAGCAGTTCTTC. Its translation is CASSIHRGADNEQFF. Supplemented by reference TRBV5-1 and TRBJ2-1, the full variable domain reads KAGVTQTPRYLIKTRGQQVTLSCSPISGHRSVSWYQQTPGQGLQFLFEYFSETQRNKGNFPGRFSGRQFSNSRSEMNVSTLELGDSALYLCASSIHRGADNEQFFGPGTRLTVL.

The genes are TRBV2 and TRBJ2-5; unclear D gene. The CDR3 length is 14 residues. Trimming shortened V by 5 bases and J by 1 base, and 11 bases separated the two germline ends. CDR1 and CDR2 (germline): SNHLY, FYNNEI. CDR3 in DNA: TGTGCCAGCAGTCGAGCCCAAACCCAAGAGACCCAGTACTTC. Amino acids: CASSRAQTQETQYF.

J is TRBJ2-5 and V is TRBV30; the D is unclear. This CDR3 is built from 12 residues. The V gene's germline CDR1 is GTSNPN and CDR2 SVGIG (reference sequence). The V gene lost 5 bases and the J gene lost 4 bases, with 11 bases spanning the gap. The CDR3 loop is CAWSRNGETQYF. The CDR3, as DNA: TGTGCCTGGTCCCGAAACGGAGAGACCCAGTACTTC.

The chain couples TRBV7-3 to TRBJ2-7; 8 bases map to TRBD2. The CDR3 covers 15 residues. The trim removed 4 bases at V and 6 bases at J, leaving 11 bases unmatched. CDR1 and CDR2 (germline): SGHTA, FQGTGA. The CDR3, as DNA: TGTGCCAGCAGCTCTAAACCGGGACTAGGGGGCGAGCAGTACTTC. Its translation is CASSSKPGLGGEQYF.

This CDR3 reads CASSPRGIEQYF. CDR3 coding DNA: TGTGCCAGCAGCCCGAGGGGGATCGAGCAGTACTTC. This chain uses TRBV5-5 with TRBJ2-7, with a weak D call TRBD1 (6 bases). With 4 bases removed from V and 6 bases from J, the gap between germline ends came to 11 bases. Germline V gene lookup returns CDR1 SGHKS and CDR2 YYEKEE (reference sequence). CDR3 length: 12 amino acids.

The chain recombines TRBV11-1 with TRBJ2-3; D not resolved. With 1 base removed from V and 4 bases from J, the gap between germline ends came to 15 bases. Looked up from germline, CDR1 is SGHAT and CDR2 is FQDESV (reference sequence). CDR3 length equals 16 residues. The CDR3 loop is CASSLVIPRGPDTQYF. The DNA for the CDR3 is TGTGCCAGCAGCTTAGTAATCCCGCGAGGCCCAGATACGCAGTATTTT.

CDR3 sequence: CASSPKWGVNIQYF. The DNA of the CDR3 is TGTGCCAGCAGTCCCAAATGGGGAGTCAACATTCAGTACTTC. V gene TRBV28 combines with J gene TRBJ2-4, with D maybe TRBD2 (5 bases). The CDR3 sequence is 14 residues long. Looked up from germline, CDR1 is MDHEN and CDR2 is SYDVKM. Deletions cut 5 bases from V and 7 bases from J, with 15 bases between.

The rearrangement joins TRBV19 to TRBJ2-7; the D gene is possibly TRBD2 (5 bases). This CDR3 region has 14 residues. The germline V gene encodes CDR1 LNHDA and CDR2 SQIVND (reference sequence). Trimming stripped 3 bases from V and 2 bases from J, with 11 bases between. DNA for the CDR3: TGTGCCAGTAGTATGGGGAGTGTGGCCTACGAGCAGTACTTC. Translating gives CASSMGSVAYEQYF.

The chain carries TRBV2 and TRBJ1-1, with D unresolved. CDR1 and CDR2 (germline): SNHLY, FYNNEI. Between the trimmed V and J ends, which lost 3 bases and 5 bases, there was a span of 10 bases. The CDR3 contains 13 residues. For the CDR3, the DNA is TGTGCCAGCAGTGATAACGCGGTAACTGAAGCTTTCTTT. It translates to CASSDNAVTEAFF.

The table lists this clone with a few counts. The V and J genes are TRBV7-8 and TRBJ2-1; 11 bases match TRBD2. The V segment lost 4 bases and the J segment 8 bases; nucleotides outside the gene matches: 7. There are 15 residues in the CDR3. CDR1 and CDR2 from the germline V gene are SGHVS and FQNEAQ. In nucleotides, the CDR3 is TGTGCCAGCAGCTCTTTAGCGGGGGGGGGCGATGAGCAGTTCTTC. Translated: CASSSLAGGGDEQFF.

The rearrangement joins TRBV5-1 to TRBJ1-2; no firm D call. The CDR3 sequence is 13 residues long. V was trimmed by 0 bases and J by 4 bases, leaving 7 bases between them. Germline CDR1 reads SGHRS; CDR2 reads YFSETQ. In DNA form, the CDR3 reads TGCGCCAGCAGCTTGGCGGGAAGCTATGGCTACACCTTC. Encoded protein: CASSLAGSYGYTF.

This chain links TRBV6-5 with TRBJ2-7; TRBD2 matches 9 bases. The length of the CDR3 is 14 residues. Germline loops: CDR1 MNHEY, CDR2 SVGAGI. The junction had 5 bases not matched to a gene; V was cut back by 6 bases and J by 2 bases. CDR3 bases: TGTGCCAGCAGAAAAGCGGGGGGCACCTACGAGCAGTACTTC. This encodes CASRKAGGTYEQYF.

V usage is TRBV28 and J usage is TRBJ2-1, with no clear D. The germline CDR1 and CDR2 sequences are MDHEN and SYDVKM. The CDR3 has 14 residues. Trimming pared 6 bases from V and 3 bases from J, leaving 12 bases between. CDR3 DNA: TGTGCCAGCAGCTCTCGCGGCAACTACAATGAGCAGTTCTTC. Translation gives CASSSRGNYNEQFF.

The gene calls are TRBV5-1 and TRBJ2-3; 13 positions agree with TRBD2. The CDR3 covers 18 residues. CDR1 and CDR2 from the germline V gene are SGHRS and YFSETQ. V lost 0 bases to trimming and J lost 5 bases; unmatched junction nucleotides: 9. The CDR3 sequence: CASSLGLAGGHTGDTQYF. The CDR3 DNA is TGCGCCAGCAGCTTGGGACTAGCGGGAGGCCATACAGGAGATACGCAGTATTTT.

The chain is built from TRBV28 and TRBJ2-7, with 8 bases that match TRBD2. In germline, CDR1 is MDHEN, CDR2 SYDVKM. V dropped 3 bases and J dropped 6; count of bases not matched to a gene: 13. The CDR3 loop spans 16 amino acids. The CDR3 here is CASSFPSGLFSIEQYF. DNA of the CDR3: TGTGCCAGCAGTTTTCCTAGCGGGCTATTCAGTATCGAGCAGTACTTC.

CDR3 residues: CASSEGAGELLYEQYF. In nucleotides, the CDR3 is TGTGCCAGCAGTGAGGGAGCGGGGGAGCTACTCTACGAGCAGTACTTC. The chain carries TRBV2 and TRBJ2-5; 8 positions agree with TRBD2. The end of the DNA aligns better with TRBJ2-7, so the J call may be wrong. Germline V CDR1 and CDR2: SNHLY, FYNNEI. The CDR3 runs to 16 residues.

The chain employs TRBV10-3 and TRBJ2-7, with TRBD1 matching over 9 bases. The CDR3 totals 12 residues. Unmatched junction bases numbered 2, after V lost 6 bases and J lost 5 bases. CDR1 and CDR2 (germline): ENHRY, SYGVKD. The DNA of the CDR3 is TGTGCCATCAGGAGGACAGGGGACGAGCAGTACTTC. It codes for CAIRRTGDEQYF.

The chain is built from TRBV5-8 and TRBJ2-1; tentative D call: TRBD2 (6 bases). Per germline, CDR1 SGHTS and CDR2 YDEGEE. This CDR3 contains 14 residues. Trimming left V 5 bases short and J 5 bases short, with 14 bases between. CDR3 amino acids: CASSFSGGNNEQFF. The CDR3 nucleotides are TGTGCCAGCAGTTTCAGTGGGGGGAACAATGAGCAGTTCTTC.